The clone carrying this TCR beta chain was counted between two and nine times. Antigen specificity is unknown. This sample is part of a study of CD8+ T cells in alopecia areata. Study overall: Tofacitinib continued for 6 to 18 months and was then withheld for 6 months. Findings and limits, study-wide: Scalp clonality dropped significantly under tofacitinib, as did expanded CD8+ top-100 clones. In patients, TCRs were shared less clearly than in mice, and HLA may possibly be involved.

The treatment was: oral pan-JAK inhibitor, 5-10 mg twice daily. Obtained from alopecia areata patients were lesional scalp punch biopsies along with peripheral blood. Extraction and reverse transcription of RNA yielded cDNA as the sequencing template. Sequencing used immunoSEQ multiplex PCR; TCRdb keeps in-frame clones, though not all of them. The data contain over 150,000 clones, about 48% of them seen just once; the ten biggest clones take up 10% to 12%. Germline CDR1 and CDR2: SGDLS and YYNGEE. This CDR3 is 12 amino acids long. Trimming removed 3 bases at V and 6 bases at J, with 8 bases between. This receptor was obtained from a human donor with alopecia areata. The chain joins TRBV9 to TRBJ2-3, with a tentative D call TRBD1 (5 bases). Specimen: CD8+ T cells sorted from blood, collected at week 24, from a patient treated with tofacitinib. The CDR3 is CASSGHRDTQYF. In nucleotides, the CDR3 is TGTGCCAGCAGCGGGCACAGGGATACGCAGTATTTT.